The table lists the clone carrying this T cell receptor (beta chain) with many counts. Its antigen is undetermined. The tissue used was unsorted bulk material of 20-30 mg. RNA and DNA were co-extracted from it with the AllPrep DNA/RNA mini kit. The data belong to a study of tumor-infiltrating lymphocytes in primary liver carcinoma. Whole-study findings and limits: Top-250-clone fractions were significantly higher in tumors than in blood (p = 0.039). Among the pair types, tumor region pairs showed more overlap than tumor-adjacent and tumor-blood pairs.

The CDR3 is made up of 15 amino acids. V lost 2 bases, J lost 1 base, and 9 bases lay in between. Synthesis of TCR beta cDNA was carried out from 500 ng total RNA with a constant-region primer. Three nested multiplex PCR rounds, a slightly modified ARM-PCR, produced the libraries for TCR beta. For around 10 cycles apiece, the opening two PCR rounds ran with TRBV1-TRBV30 forward primers and a C-beta reverse primer. TCRdb used MiXCR to reprocess the multiplex PCR reads, holding one entry per CDR3 protein. This sample has approximately 100,000 distinct CDR3 sequences; about two thirds occur once, and the top ten carry 12%.

Sample: liver tumor tissue from sampling region 2. Subset here: tumor region T2, inferior pole. The chain has TRBV12-3 or TRBV12-4 and TRBJ1-3; D ambiguous. The sequence was collected from a woman in her sixties or seventies with primary liver carcinoma and hepatitis B virus infection. The CDR3 sequence: CASSLPGRSGNTIYF. CDR3 nucleotide sequence: TGTGCCAGCAGTTTACCGGGCAGGTCTGGAAACACCATATATTTT.